This entry lists 6 T cell receptor beta chains sequenced from one sample in a study of blood T cell repertoires in COVID-19. Sequencing was performed with immunoSEQ multiplex PCR; in TCRdb, only in-frame clones are kept and a portion is missing. Among 200,000 to 250,000 clones listed, about 80% were seen once. Sequenced material: peripheral blood. These receptor sequences come from a woman aged 60-75 years with acute or convalescent COVID-19.

The rearrangement links TRBV6-2 or TRBV6-3 to TRBJ1-1; D unresolved. V was shortened by 0 bases and J by 6 bases, with 8 bases between the two germline ends. The V gene's germline CDR1 is MNHEY and CDR2 SVGEGT. The CDR3 length is 13 residues. Here the CDR3 DNA reads TGTGCCAGCAGTTACTCCGACGGGTCTGAAGCTTTCTTT. It is translated as CASSYSDGSEAFF.

The chain uses TRBV12-3 or TRBV12-4 and TRBJ2-2; a possible D gene is TRBD2 (5 bases). The germline V and J ends were trimmed by 5 bases and 4 bases, with 8 bases remaining between them. The CDR3 contains 13 residues. As DNA, the CDR3 is TGTGCCAGCAGTCGCGCGGGCACCGGGGAGCTGTTTTTT. Encoded protein: CASSRAGTGELFF.

This chain connects TRBV5-1 to TRBJ2-1; 7 bases are a match to TRBD1. Germline V gene data show CDR1 as SGHRS and CDR2 as YFSETQ. This CDR3 spans 18 amino acids. Trimming removed 2 bases from V and 2 bases from J; junction bases left unmatched: 13. The CDR3 DNA follows: TGCGCCAGCAGCTTAAGAGGAAACAGGGGTTCCCCCTACAATGAGCAGTTCTTC. Its translation is CASSLRGNRGSPYNEQFF.

This chain uses TRBV12-3 or TRBV12-4 with TRBJ2-1, with a possible D match to TRBD1 (5 bases). This CDR3 is built from 12 residues. V gave up 6 bases and J gave up 9 bases, with 12 bases separating them. CDR3 DNA sequence: TGTGCCAGCAGCTCTTACCAGGGTGAGCAGTTCTTC. It codes for CASSSYQGEQFF.

The rearrangement joins TRBV19 to TRBJ2-5; 8 positions agree with TRBD1. The ends lost 4 bases at V and 1 base at J; junction bases unmatched: 11. Per the germline V gene, CDR1 is LNHDA and CDR2 is SQIVND (reference sequence). The CDR3 covers 17 residues. The CDR3, as DNA: TGTGCCAGTAGTAACCCTCTCGGGACAGGCATCCAAGAGACCCAGTACTTC. Protein: CASSNPLGTGIQETQYF.

The chain links TRBV19 to TRBJ2-1; 8 bases are shared with TRBD1. V shed 4 bases, J shed 2 bases, and the junction held 7 bases outside the gene matches. The CDR3 has 16 residues. The germline V gene encodes CDR1 LNHDA and CDR2 SQIVND (reference sequence). The CDR3 bases are TGTGCCAGTAGTACTCACAGGGGGAAAACCTACAATGAGCAGTTCTTC. Protein sequence: CASSTHRGKTYNEQFF.